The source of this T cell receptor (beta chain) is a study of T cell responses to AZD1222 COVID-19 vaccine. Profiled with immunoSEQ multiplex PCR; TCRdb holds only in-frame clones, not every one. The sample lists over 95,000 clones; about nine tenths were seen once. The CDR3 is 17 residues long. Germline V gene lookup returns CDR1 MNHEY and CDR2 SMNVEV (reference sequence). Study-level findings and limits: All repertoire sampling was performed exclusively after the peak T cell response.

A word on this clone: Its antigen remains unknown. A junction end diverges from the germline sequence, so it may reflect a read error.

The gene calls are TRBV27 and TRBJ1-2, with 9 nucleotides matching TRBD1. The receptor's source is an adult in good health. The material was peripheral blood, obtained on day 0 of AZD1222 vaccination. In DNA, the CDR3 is TGTGCCAGCAGTCTATCGGGACAGGGAGAGAAGCACTATGGCTACACCTTC. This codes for CASSLSGQGEKHYGYTF.